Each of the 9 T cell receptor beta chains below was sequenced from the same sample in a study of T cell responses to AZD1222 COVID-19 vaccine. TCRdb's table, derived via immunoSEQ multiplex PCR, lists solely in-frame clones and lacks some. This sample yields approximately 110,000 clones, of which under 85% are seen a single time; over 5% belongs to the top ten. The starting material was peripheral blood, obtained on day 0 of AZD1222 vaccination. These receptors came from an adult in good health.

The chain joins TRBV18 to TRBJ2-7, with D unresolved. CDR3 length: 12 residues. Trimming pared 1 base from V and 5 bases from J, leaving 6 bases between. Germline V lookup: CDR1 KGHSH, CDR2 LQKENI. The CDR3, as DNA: TGTGCCAGCTCACCACAGGAGAACGAGCAGTACTTC. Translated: CASSPQENEQYF. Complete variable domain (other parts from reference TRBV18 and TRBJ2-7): NAGVMQNPRHLVRRRGQEARLRCSPMKGHSHVYWYRQLPEEGLKFMVYLQKENIIDESGMPKERFSAEFPKEGPSILRIQQVVRGDSAAYFCASSPQENEQYFGPGTRLTVT.

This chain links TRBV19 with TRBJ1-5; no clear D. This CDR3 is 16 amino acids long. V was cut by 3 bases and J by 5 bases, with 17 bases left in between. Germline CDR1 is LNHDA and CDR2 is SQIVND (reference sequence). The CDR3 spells CASSINIGSIHQPQHF. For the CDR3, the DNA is TGTGCCAGTAGTATTAACATCGGGAGCATCCATCAGCCCCAGCATTTT.

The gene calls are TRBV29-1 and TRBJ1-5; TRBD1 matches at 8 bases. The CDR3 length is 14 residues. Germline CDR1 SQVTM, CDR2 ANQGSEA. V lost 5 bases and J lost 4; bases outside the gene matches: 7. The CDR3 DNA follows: TGCAGCGTTAAGGCAGGGGGCTATAATCAGCCCCAGCATTTT. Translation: CSVKAGGYNQPQHF.

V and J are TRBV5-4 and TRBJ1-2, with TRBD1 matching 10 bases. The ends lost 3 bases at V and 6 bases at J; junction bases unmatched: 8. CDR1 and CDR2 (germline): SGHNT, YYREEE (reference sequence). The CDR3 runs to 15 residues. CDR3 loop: CASSSRDRGYNGYTF. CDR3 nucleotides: TGTGCCAGCAGCTCACGGGACAGGGGATACAATGGCTACACCTTC.

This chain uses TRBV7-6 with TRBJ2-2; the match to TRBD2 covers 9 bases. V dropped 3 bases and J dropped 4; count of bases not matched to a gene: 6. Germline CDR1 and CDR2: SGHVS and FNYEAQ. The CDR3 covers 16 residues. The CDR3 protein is CASSLVSGGGTGELFF. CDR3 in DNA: TGTGCCAGCAGCTTGGTTAGCGGGGGAGGCACCGGGGAGCTGTTTTTT.

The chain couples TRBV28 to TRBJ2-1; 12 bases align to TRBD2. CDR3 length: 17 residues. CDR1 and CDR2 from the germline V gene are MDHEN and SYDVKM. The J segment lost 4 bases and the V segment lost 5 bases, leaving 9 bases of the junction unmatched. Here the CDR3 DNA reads TGTGCCAGCAGTCTGGCTAGCGGGGGGGCGGGTTACAATGAGCAGTTCTTC. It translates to CASSLASGGAGYNEQFF.

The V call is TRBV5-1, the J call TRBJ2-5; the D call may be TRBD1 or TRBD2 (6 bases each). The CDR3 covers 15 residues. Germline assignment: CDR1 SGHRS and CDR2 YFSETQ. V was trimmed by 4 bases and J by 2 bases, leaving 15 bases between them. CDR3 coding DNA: TGCGCCAGCAGCCCGGAGGGGGGAAGACAAGAGACCCAGTACTTC. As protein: CASSPEGGRQETQYF.

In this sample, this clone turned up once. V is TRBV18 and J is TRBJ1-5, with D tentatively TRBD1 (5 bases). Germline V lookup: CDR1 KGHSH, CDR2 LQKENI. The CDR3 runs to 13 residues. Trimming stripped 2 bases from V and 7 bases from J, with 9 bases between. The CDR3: CASSPEGIQPQHF. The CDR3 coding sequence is TGTGCCAGCTCACCAGAGGGGATCCAGCCCCAGCATTTT. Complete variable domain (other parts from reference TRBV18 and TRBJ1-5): NAGVMQNPRHLVRRRGQEARLRCSPMKGHSHVYWYRQLPEEGLKFMVYLQKENIIDESGMPKERFSAEFPKEGPSILRIQQVVRGDSAAYFCASSPEGIQPQHFGDGTRLSIL.

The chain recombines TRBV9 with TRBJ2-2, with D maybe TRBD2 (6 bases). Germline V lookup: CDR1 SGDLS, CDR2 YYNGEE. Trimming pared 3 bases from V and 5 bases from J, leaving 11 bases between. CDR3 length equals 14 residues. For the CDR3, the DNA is TGTGCCAGCAGCGGGAGGGACGAAACCGGGGAGCTGTTTTTT. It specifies CASSGRDETGELFF.